At least ten counts were recorded for the clone carrying this T cell receptor beta chain. How the authors handled the data: Estimates of nucleated cell counts were drawn from the amplification of reference gene primers. Here immunoSEQ multiplex PCR was the method, and the copy in TCRdb shows in-frame clones only, minus some. V, J and clone size were drawn from that table, and D and trimming were deduced from the DNA. The sample carries 160,000 or so clones, 80% to 90% recorded once. This CDR3 region has 14 residues. Looked up from germline, CDR1 is SGHTA and CDR2 is FQGTGA. The junction had 11 bases not matched to a gene; V was cut back by 5 bases and J by 10 bases. This specimen comes from a study of blood T cell repertoires in COVID-19. Study-wide context: The United States, Italy and Spain were the sources of the acute and convalescent COVID-19 samples. PBMCs, B-cell-depleted T cells, or T cells provided the cDNA or gDNA that made up the material.

This sequence was found in a human donor in a cohort sampled during active COVID-19. The sample comprised peripheral blood. The chain links TRBV7-3 to TRBJ1-1; TRBD1 aligns across 9 bases. The CDR3 is CASSLQGQGSVAFF. The CDR3 DNA follows: TGTGCCAGCAGCCTCCAAGGACAGGGGTCGGTAGCTTTCTTT.